A selection of T cell receptor beta chains follows, all from one sample in a study of OX40 agonist ivuxolimab in advanced cancers. Here immunoSEQ multiplex PCR was the method, and the copy in TCRdb shows in-frame clones only, minus some. The sample consists of more than 45,000 clones, 85% of them appearing once. The sample consisted of CD4+ or CD8+ T cells sorted from blood, taken in a trial of the OX40 agonist ivuxolimab. The receptor set was obtained from an adult with an advanced solid tumor such as melanoma, head and neck, liver or kidney cancer. Both conserved end residues are part of each CDR3. The order of the fields is CDR3 length, J gene, V gene, CDR3 protein.

CDR3 length: 13; J gene: TRBJ1-3; V gene: TRBV10-3; CDR3 protein: CAIIREPGNTIYF
CDR3 length: 18; J gene: TRBJ1-5; V gene: TRBV7-9; CDR3 protein: CASSLLDRVKNPNQPQHF
CDR3 length: 18; J gene: TRBJ2-3; V gene: TRBV9; CDR3 protein: CASSVGAGGRIGTDTQYF
CDR3 length: 17; J gene: TRBJ2-7; V gene: TRBV4-2; CDR3 protein: CASSQVNPPVYSYEQYF
CDR3 length: 12; J gene: TRBJ2-7; V gene: TRBV15; CDR3 protein: CATSRDSAEQYF
CDR3 length: 14; J gene: -; V gene: TRBV19; CDR3 protein: CASSIRGSSYEQYF
CDR3 length: 16; J gene: TRBJ2-2; V gene: TRBV19; CDR3 protein: CASSIGSGSFPGELFF
CDR3 length: 15; J gene: TRBJ1-4; V gene: TRBV5-1; CDR3 protein: CASSPRTDPNEKLFF
CDR3 length: 15; J gene: TRBJ2-7; V gene: TRBV2; CDR3 protein: CASRSGTLSSYEQYF
CDR3 length: 16; J gene: TRBJ2-7; V gene: TRBV18; CDR3 protein: CASSPEALFSGNEQYF
CDR3 length: 16; J gene: TRBJ2-1; V gene: TRBV14; CDR3 protein: CASSPMGGAPYNEQFF
CDR3 length: 15; J gene: TRBJ1-1; V gene: TRBV7-9; CDR3 protein: CASSYSTQRNTEAFF
CDR3 length: 15; J gene: TRBJ2-1; V gene: TRBV19; CDR3 protein: CASSIGAVGHNEQFF
CDR3 length: 15; J gene: TRBJ2-1; V gene: TRBV13; CDR3 protein: CASSLGRGTYNEQFF
CDR3 length: 15; J gene: TRBJ2-5; V gene: TRBV18; CDR3 protein: CASSPGPGGQETQYF
CDR3 length: 17; J gene: TRBJ2-1; V gene: TRBV27; CDR3 protein: CATKLWASGRNHDEQFF
CDR3 length: 13; J gene: TRBJ1-5; V gene: TRBV7-2; CDR3 protein: CASSLVGDQPQHF
CDR3 length: 14; J gene: TRBJ1-2; V gene: TRBV28; CDR3 protein: CAGSPRVDNYGYTF
CDR3 length: 15; J gene: TRBJ1-2; V gene: TRBV9; CDR3 protein: CASSPPSGYHYGYTF
CDR3 length: 15; J gene: TRBJ2-7; V gene: TRBV2; CDR3 protein: CASSGTGVSSYEQYF
CDR3 length: 14; J gene: TRBJ2-5; V gene: TRBV2; CDR3 protein: CASSWGEIGETQYF
CDR3 length: 11; J gene: TRBJ1-1; V gene: TRBV28; CDR3 protein: CASSSNTEAFF
CDR3 length: 12; J gene: TRBJ1-1; V gene: TRBV5-6; CDR3 protein: CASSLASTEAFF
CDR3 length: 17; J gene: TRBJ2-2; V gene: TRBV21-1; CDR3 protein: CASSPHPTETNTGELFF
CDR3 length: 12; J gene: TRBJ2-1; V gene: TRBV7-9; CDR3 protein: CASSFSGLNTVF
CDR3 length: 12; J gene: TRBJ2-7; V gene: TRBV7-2; CDR3 protein: CASSGQGGEQYF
CDR3 length: 12; J gene: TRBJ2-1; V gene: TRBV9; CDR3 protein: CASSSDANEQFF